These 3 T cell receptor beta chains were sequenced from one sample in a study of blood T cell repertoires in COVID-19. The data were produced by immunoSEQ multiplex PCR, yet TCRdb's version contains in-frame clones alone and is incomplete. This sample has about 280,000 clones; 75% to 90% occur once, and the top ten carry about 4.2%. Sequenced sample: peripheral blood. These TCRs come from a man aged 40-49 years with acute or convalescent COVID-19.

Points on this clone: Distinct nucleotide sequences in the sample also encode this CDR3. This rearrangement joins TRBV9 to TRBJ1-6; TRBD1 aligns across 8 bases. The CDR3 extends over 21 amino acids. From germline, CDR1 is SGDLS and CDR2 YYNGEE. J lost 0 bases, V lost 0 bases, and 14 bases had no gene match. The CDR3 sequence: CASSVVAPYRDRYSYNSPLHF. The CDR3 DNA is TGTGCCAGCAGCGTAGTAGCCCCCTACCGGGACAGGTACTCCTATAATTCACCCCTCCACTTT.

The V and J genes are TRBV12-3 or TRBV12-4 and TRBJ1-2; 7 nucleotides line up with TRBD1. The CDR3 has 13 amino acids. The V segment lost 7 bases and the J segment 4 bases; nucleotides outside the gene matches: 6. CDR3: CASKWDSPYGYTF. CDR3 DNA sequence: TGTGCCAGCAAATGGGACAGCCCCTATGGCTACACCTTC.

This clone was counted a single time. This chain joins TRBV6-5 and TRBJ2-7; D is undetermined. The germline V gene encodes CDR1 MNHEY and CDR2 SVGAGI. The length of the CDR3 is 13 residues. V lost 2 bases and J 3 bases, leaving 8 bases between the germline ends. CDR3 amino acids: CASSYRLSYEQYF. Here the CDR3 DNA reads TGTGCCAGCAGTTACCGATTGAGCTACGAGCAGTACTTC.